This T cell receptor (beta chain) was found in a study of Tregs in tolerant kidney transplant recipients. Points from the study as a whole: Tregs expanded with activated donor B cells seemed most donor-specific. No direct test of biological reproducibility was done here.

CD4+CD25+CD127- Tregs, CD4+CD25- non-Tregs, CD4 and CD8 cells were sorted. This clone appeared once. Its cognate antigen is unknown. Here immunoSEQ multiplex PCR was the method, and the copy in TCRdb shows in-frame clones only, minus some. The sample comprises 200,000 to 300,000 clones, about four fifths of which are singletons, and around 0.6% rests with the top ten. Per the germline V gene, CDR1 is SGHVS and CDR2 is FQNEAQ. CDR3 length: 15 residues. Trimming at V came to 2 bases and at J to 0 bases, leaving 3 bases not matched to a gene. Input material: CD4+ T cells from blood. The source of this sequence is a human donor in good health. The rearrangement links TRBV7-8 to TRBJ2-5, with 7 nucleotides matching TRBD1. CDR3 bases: TGTGCCAGCAGCTTAAATCAGGGGGACCAAGAGACCCAGTACTTC. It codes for CASSLNQGDQETQYF.